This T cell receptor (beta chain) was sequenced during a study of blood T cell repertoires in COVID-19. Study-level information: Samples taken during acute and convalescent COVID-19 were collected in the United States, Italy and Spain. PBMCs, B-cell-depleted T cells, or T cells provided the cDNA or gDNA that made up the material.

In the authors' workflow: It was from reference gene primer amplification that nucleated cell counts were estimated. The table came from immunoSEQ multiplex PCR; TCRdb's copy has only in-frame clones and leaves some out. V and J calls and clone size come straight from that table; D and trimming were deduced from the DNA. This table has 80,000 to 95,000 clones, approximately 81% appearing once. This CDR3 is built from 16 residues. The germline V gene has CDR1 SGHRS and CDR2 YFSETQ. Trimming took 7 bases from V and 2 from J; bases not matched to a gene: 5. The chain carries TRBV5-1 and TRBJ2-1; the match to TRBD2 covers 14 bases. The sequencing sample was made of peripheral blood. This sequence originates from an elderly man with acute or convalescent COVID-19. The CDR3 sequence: CASGEGLAGAYNEQFF. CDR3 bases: TGCGCCAGCGGCGAGGGACTAGCGGGAGCCTACAATGAGCAGTTCTTC.